Listed here is a single T cell receptor (beta chain). This sample stems from a study of T-cell reconstitution after alpha-beta-depleted transplantation in children. CDR3 length: 16 residues. J gave up 2 bases and V 2 bases, and 5 bases lay outside the gene matches. Germline CDR1 is ENHRY and CDR2 is SYGVKD. Unique molecular identifiers were incorporated during preparation of the TCRbeta library. TCRdb ran MiXCR on the PCR reads and lists one entry per CDR3 protein. The data contain some 830,000 distinct CDR3 sequences, about 15% of them singletons. The chain recombines TRBV10-3 with TRBJ2-5, with 10 bases fitting TRBD1. The sequence came from a male patient aged 5 to 17 who had a stem cell transplant for acute lymphoblastic leukemia, so the T cells may come from the graft donor. Material: PBMCs, mostly from graft donor cells, obtained 360 days after TCRalphabeta/CD19-depleted stem cell transplant. CDR3 nucleotides: TGTGCCATCAGTGAGCGCCGGGACAGGGGTCAAGAGACCCAGTACTTC. This translates into CAISERRDRGQETQYF.